This TCR beta chain comes out of a study of regulatory T cells in long-lasting Graves disease. Study-level points and caveats: Public clonotype sharing was higher in persistent than newly diagnosed patients.

Libraries of TCR beta came from iRepertoire HTBI primers plus Arm-PCR of CDR3 regions. One entry per CDR3 protein, called by TCRdb with MiXCR from the multiplex PCR reads. The sample consists of 700,000 or so distinct CDR3 sequences, around 30% of them appearing once. Remarks on this clonotype: The antigen is undetermined.

The time point denotes: persistent/refractory GD, antithyroid drugs over 5 years with positive TRAb. RNA isolated from PBMCs was used to make the TCR library. V lost 4 bases and J 0 bases, leaving 9 bases between the germline ends. The germline V gene encodes CDR1 MGHDK and CDR2 SYGVNS. The CDR3 covers 14 residues. This sample comprised peripheral blood mononuclear cells (PBMCs), obtained when the disease was refractory, from a patient treated with antithyroid drugs. The receptor comes from a female donor with Graves disease. The gene calls are TRBV25-1 and TRBJ1-1; no clear D gene. The DNA of the CDR3 is TGTGCCAGCAGTGGTGAGGTAATGAACACTGAAGCTTTCTTT. It translates to CASSGEVMNTEAFF.